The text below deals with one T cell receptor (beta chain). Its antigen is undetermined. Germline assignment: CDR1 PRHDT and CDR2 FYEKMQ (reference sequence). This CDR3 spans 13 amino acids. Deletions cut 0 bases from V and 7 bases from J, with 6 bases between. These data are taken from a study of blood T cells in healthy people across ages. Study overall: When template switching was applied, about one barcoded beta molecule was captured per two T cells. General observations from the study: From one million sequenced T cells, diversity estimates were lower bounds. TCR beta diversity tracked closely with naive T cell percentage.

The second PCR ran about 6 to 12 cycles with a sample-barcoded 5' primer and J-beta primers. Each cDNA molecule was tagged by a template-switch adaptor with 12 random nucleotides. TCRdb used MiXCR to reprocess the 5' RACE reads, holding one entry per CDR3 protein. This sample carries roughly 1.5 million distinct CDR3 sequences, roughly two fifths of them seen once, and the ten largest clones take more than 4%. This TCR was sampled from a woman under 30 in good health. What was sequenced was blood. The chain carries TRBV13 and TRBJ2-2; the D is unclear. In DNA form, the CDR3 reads TGTGCCAGCAGCTTAGGCCCTGGCGGGGAGCTGTTTTTT. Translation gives CASSLGPGGELFF.